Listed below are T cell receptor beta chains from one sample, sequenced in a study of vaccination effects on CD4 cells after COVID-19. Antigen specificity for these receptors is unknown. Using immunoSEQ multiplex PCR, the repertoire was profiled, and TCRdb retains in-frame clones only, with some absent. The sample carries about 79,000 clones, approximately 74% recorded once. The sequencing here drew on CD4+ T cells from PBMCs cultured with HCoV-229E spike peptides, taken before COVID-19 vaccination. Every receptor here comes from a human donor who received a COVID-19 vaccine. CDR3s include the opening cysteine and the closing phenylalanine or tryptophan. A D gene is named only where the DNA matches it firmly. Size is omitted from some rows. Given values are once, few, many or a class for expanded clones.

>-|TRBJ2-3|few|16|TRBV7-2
TGTGCCAGCAGCTTAGTCAGGGGAAGTGAGTCAGATACGCAGTATTTT
CASSLVRGSESDTQYF
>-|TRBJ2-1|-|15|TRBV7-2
TGTGCCAGCAGCCTTACAGGTAGCTCCTACAATGAGCAGTTCTTC
CASSLTGSSYNEQFF
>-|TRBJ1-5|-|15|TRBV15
TGTGCCACCAGCAGAGCTGTCGGACAAGCTCAGCCCCAGCATTTT
CATSRAVGQAQPQHF
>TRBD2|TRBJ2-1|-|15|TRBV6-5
TGTGCCAGCAGTCGCGTAGGACTAGCGGAGAATGAGCAGTTCTTC
CASSRVGLAENEQFF
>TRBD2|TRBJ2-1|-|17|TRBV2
TGTGCCAGCAGATTCCCCGCATTAGCGGGGGGGATCAATGAGCAGTTCTTC
CASRFPALAGGINEQFF
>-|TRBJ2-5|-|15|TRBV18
TGTGCCAGCTCACCACGGGGCGCGCCAACGAAGACCCAGTACTTC
CASSPRGAPTKTQYF
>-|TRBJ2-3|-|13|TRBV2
TGTGCCAGCAGCTGGGCTAGCACAGATACGCAGTATTTT
CASSWASTDTQYF
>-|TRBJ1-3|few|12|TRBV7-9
TGTGCCAGCAGCCCCACCTCGGGCACCATATATTTT
CASSPTSGTIYF
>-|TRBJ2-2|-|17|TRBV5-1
TGCGCCAGCAGCTTCGGCGGGGCTCCTGCGAACACCGGGGAGCTGTTTTTT
CASSFGGAPANTGELFF
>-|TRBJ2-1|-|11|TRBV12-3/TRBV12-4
TGTGCCAGCAGTTCTCGCAGTGAGCAGTTCTTC
CASSSRSEQFF
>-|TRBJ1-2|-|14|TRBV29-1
TGCAGCGTTGAAGGCCAGGGGTACGACTATGGCTACACCTTC
CSVEGQGYDYGYTF
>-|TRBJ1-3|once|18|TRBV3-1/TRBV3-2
TGTGCCAGCAGCCTTATTACGGGCCCGGATCGTTCTGGAAACACCATATATTTT
CASSLITGPDRSGNTIYF
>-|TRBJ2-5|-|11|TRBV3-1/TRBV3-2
TGTGCCAGCAGTCAAGGGGAGACCCAGTACTTC
CASSQGETQYF
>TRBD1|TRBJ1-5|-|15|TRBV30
TGTGCCTGGGCCCAGGGGGCTGGGCAGAATCAGCCCCAGCATTTT
CAWAQGAGQNQPQHF
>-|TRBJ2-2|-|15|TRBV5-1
TGCGCCAGCAGCTTGAATCCAGTGAACACCGGGGAGCTGTTTTTT
CASSLNPVNTGELFF
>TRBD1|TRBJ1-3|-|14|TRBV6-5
TGTGCCAGCAGCGGGGCAGGGGGTGGAAACACCATATATTTT
CASSGAGGGNTIYF
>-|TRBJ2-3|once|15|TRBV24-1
TGTGCCACCAGCGAATCAGACAGGCTTACAGATACGCAGTATTTT
CATSESDRLTDTQYF
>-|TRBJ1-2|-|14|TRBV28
TGTGCCAGCAGTCCGGGCCCTGCGGGCTATGGCTACACCTTC
CASSPGPAGYGYTF
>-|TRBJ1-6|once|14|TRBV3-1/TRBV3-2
TGTGCCAGCAAGATAAGCTCCTATAATTCACCCCTCCACTTT
CASKISSYNSPLHF
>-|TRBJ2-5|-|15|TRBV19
TGTGCCAGTAGTCTCTCCCCACGGGATCAAGAGACCCAGTACTTC
CASSLSPRDQETQYF
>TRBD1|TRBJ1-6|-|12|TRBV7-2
TGTGCCAGCAGCTTCCCCGGACAGGAACGCTCATTT
CASSFPGQERSF
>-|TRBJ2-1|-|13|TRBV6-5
TGTGCCAGCAGGAACGCCGGGGAGTTTGAGCAGTTCTTC
CASRNAGEFEQFF
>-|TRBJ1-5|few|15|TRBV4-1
TGCGCCAGCAGCCAAGCTTGGGATCGCCGGCAGCCCCAGCATTTT
CASSQAWDRRQPQHF